This entry lists 13 T cell receptor beta chains sequenced from one sample in a study of T cell responses to AZD1222 COVID-19 vaccine. Clones were sequenced by immunoSEQ multiplex PCR, and TCRdb holds only the in-frame ones, with some missing. Of around 120,000 clones detected, about 93% appear once; the ten largest clones hold 2% to 2.5%. The source material was peripheral blood, sampled on day 0 of AZD1222 vaccination. The receptors originated from an adult in good health.

The chain has TRBV19 and TRBJ1-4; no clear D. Germline-derived CDR1 and CDR2 are LNHDA and SQIVND (reference sequence). The V end was cut by 7 bases, the J end by 7 bases, with 16 bases between. The CDR3 extends over 14 amino acids. In DNA form, the CDR3 reads TGTGCCAGTACCCCCGAGGAAATGGGTGAAAAACTGTTTTTT. This gives the protein CASTPEEMGEKLFF.

This chain connects TRBV29-1 to TRBJ1-2; D remains unclear. V dropped 3 bases and J dropped 7 bases, with 15 bases sitting between them. The V gene's germline CDR1 is SQVTM and CDR2 ANQGSEA. The CDR3 extends over 13 amino acids. For the CDR3, the DNA is TGCAGCGTTGATACGGAGGGAATCCTTGGCTACACCTTC. Its translation: CSVDTEGILGYTF.

The rearrangement links TRBV12-3 or TRBV12-4 to TRBJ1-5; D gene ambiguous. V lost 6 bases, J lost 0 bases, and 6 bases lay in between. The CDR3 contains 13 residues. The CDR3 sequence is CASRANSNQPQHF. The CDR3, as DNA: TGTGCCAGCAGGGCAAATAGCAATCAGCCCCAGCATTTT.

V gene TRBV7-2 combines with J gene TRBJ1-1, with 9 bases fitting TRBD1. CDR1 and CDR2 from the germline V gene are SGHTA and FQGNSA. The CDR3 is 15 amino acids. V lost 4 bases and J lost 7; bases outside the gene matches: 10. This CDR3 reads CASSSTGGIGSEAFF. Written as DNA, the CDR3 is TGTGCCAGCAGCTCTACAGGGGGCATAGGTAGTGAAGCTTTCTTT.

The gene calls are TRBV7-2 and TRBJ2-7, with TRBD2 as a possible D gene (5 bases). Germline-derived CDR1 and CDR2 are SGHTA and FQGNSA. CDR3 length equals 12 residues. V was cut by 5 bases and J by 6 bases, with 11 bases left in between. The CDR3: CASSPRGLEQYF. DNA of the CDR3: TGTGCCAGCAGCCCCCGCGGGCTCGAGCAGTACTTC.

The gene calls are TRBV2 and TRBJ2-7; TRBD1 or TRBD2 may be the D gene (5 bases each). Between the trimmed V and J ends, which lost 4 bases and 2 bases, there was a span of 24 bases. This CDR3 has 18 residues. CDR1 is SNHLY, CDR2 FYNNEI, per germline. The DNA of the CDR3 is TGTGCCAGCAGTGGGACTGATACCCAGGGTACGGTCCCCTACGAGCAGTACTTC. Its translation is CASSGTDTQGTVPYEQYF.

The chain links TRBV5-1 to TRBJ1-3; D ambiguous. This CDR3 is built from 15 residues. V lost 4 bases, J lost 0 bases, and 11 bases lay in between. The germline CDR1 and CDR2 sequences are SGHRS and YFSETQ. The CDR3 sequence is CASSGGLDSGNTIYF. The CDR3 DNA is TGCGCCAGCAGCGGAGGGCTGGACTCTGGAAACACCATATATTTT.

The chain links TRBV2 to TRBJ1-2; D unclear. Germline values: CDR1 SNHLY, CDR2 FYNNEI. The CDR3 length is 14 residues. The germline V and J ends were trimmed by 5 bases and 2 bases, with 12 bases remaining between them. CDR3 sequence (DNA): TGTGCCAGCAGTTTCGAGGCCGGGAACTATGGCTACACCTTC. It encodes CASSFEAGNYGYTF.

V usage is TRBV5-1 and J usage is TRBJ1-1; D perhaps matches TRBD1 (5 bases). Trimming removed 10 bases from V and 5 bases from J, with 15 bases in between. The CDR3 covers 12 residues. Germline V gene sequence: CDR1 SGHRS, CDR2 YFSETQ. CDR3 coding DNA: TGCGCCTCCTCATGGGGGGGTACTGAAGCTTTCTTT. Encoded protein: CASSWGGTEAFF.

This clone occurred once. The V call is TRBV7-9, the J call TRBJ1-5, with unresolved D. CDR1 SEHNR and CDR2 FQNEAQ come from the germline V gene (reference sequence). V dropped 1 base and J dropped 2 bases, with 12 bases sitting between them. This CDR3 is built from 16 residues. CDR3: CASSLGAGWGNQPQHF. In DNA, the CDR3 is TGTGCCAGCAGCTTAGGAGCGGGTTGGGGCAATCAGCCCCAGCATTTT.

This clone has a single count. Here the CDR3 DNA reads TGTGCCAGCAGCCAAGCTAGCGGGGGGGGGAATGAGCAGTTCTTC. This sequence encodes CASSQASGGGNEQFF. The J gene is TRBJ2-1, the V gene TRBV4-2, with 12 bases matching TRBD2. Germline CDR1 LGHNA, CDR2 YNFKEQ. The CDR3 has 15 residues. V lost 1 base, J lost 7 bases, and 2 bases stayed unmatched.

This rearrangement joins TRBV5-4 to TRBJ1-3; 10 nucleotides match TRBD1. Germline V gene lookup returns CDR1 SGHNT and CDR2 YYREEE (reference sequence). The CDR3 runs 16 residues. In DNA form, the CDR3 reads TGTGCGGCCAGCAGCTCCGGGACAGGGGTAGGAAACACCATATATTTT. Its translation: CAASSSGTGVGNTIYF.

The J gene is TRBJ2-1, the V gene TRBV19; TRBD2 agrees at 11 bases. Germline V CDR1 and CDR2: LNHDA, SQIVND (reference sequence). Germline trimming cut 8 bases from V and 5 bases from J; bases unmatched to any gene: 5. There are 14 residues in the CDR3. The CDR3 DNA reads TGTGCCAGTTCTAGCGGGGGGTATAACAATGAGCAGTTCTTC. As protein: CASSSGGYNNEQFF.